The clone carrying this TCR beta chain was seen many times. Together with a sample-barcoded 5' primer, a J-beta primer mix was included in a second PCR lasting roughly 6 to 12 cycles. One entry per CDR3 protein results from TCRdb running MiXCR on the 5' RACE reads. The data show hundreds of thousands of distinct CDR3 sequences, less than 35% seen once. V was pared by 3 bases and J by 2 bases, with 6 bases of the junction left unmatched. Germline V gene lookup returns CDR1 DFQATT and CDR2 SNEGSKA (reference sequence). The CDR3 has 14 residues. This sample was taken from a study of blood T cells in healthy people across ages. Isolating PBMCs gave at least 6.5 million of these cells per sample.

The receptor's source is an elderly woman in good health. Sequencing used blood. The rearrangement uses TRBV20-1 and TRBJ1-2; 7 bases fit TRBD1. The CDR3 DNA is TGCAGTGCTAGTCTAAGACAGGGAAACTATGGCTACACCTTC. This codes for CSASLRQGNYGYTF.